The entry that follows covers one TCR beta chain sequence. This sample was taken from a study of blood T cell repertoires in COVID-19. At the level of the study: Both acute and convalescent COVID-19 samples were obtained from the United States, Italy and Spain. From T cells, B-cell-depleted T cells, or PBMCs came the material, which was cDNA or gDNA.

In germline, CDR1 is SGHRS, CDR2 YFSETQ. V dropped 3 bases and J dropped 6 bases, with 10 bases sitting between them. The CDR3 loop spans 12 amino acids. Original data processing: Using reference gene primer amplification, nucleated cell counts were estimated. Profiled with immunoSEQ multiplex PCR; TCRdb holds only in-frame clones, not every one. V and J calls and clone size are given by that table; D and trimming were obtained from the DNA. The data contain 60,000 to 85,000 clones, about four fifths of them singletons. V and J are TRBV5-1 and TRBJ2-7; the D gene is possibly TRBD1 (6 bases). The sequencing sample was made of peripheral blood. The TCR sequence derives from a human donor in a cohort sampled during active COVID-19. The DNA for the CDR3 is TGCGCCAGCAGCTCACAGGGTTCCGAGCAGTACTTC. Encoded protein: CASSSQGSEQYF. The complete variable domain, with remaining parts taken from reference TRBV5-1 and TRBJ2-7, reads KAGVTQTPRYLIKTRGQQVTLSCSPISGHRSVSWYQQTPGQGLQFLFEYFSETQRNKGNFPGRFSGRQFSNSRSEMNVSTLELGDSALYLCASSSQGSEQYFGPGTRLTVT.